This T cell receptor (beta chain) derives from a study of blood T cell repertoires in COVID-19. The length of the CDR3 is 15 residues. With 4 bases clipped from V and 5 bases from J, the junction kept 7 bases outside the gene matches. Germline CDR1 is SGHRS and CDR2 is YFSETQ. Data came from immunoSEQ multiplex PCR; TCRdb stores just in-frame clones and leaves some out. Among under 120,000 clones listed, more than 80% were seen once. The clonotype comes from a woman older than 75 with acute or convalescent COVID-19. The chain links TRBV5-1 to TRBJ2-3; 10 nucleotides line up with TRBD2. Sequencing used peripheral blood. CDR3 protein: CASSVSGGAGDTQYF. CDR3 bases: TGCGCCAGCAGCGTGAGCGGGGGGGCAGGAGATACGCAGTATTTT.